This TCR beta chain was recorded in a study of blood T cells in healthy people across ages. Study-level results: From one million sequenced T cells, diversity estimates were lower bounds.

The second PCR ran roughly 7 to 12 cycles with a sample-barcoded 5' primer and J-beta primers. One entry per CDR3 protein results from TCRdb running MiXCR on the 5' RACE reads. The repertoire has 1.8 million or so distinct CDR3 sequences, about two fifths of them found once; the top ten carry under 25%. Each donor was a healthy Caucasian individual from Russia, aged roughly 6 to 100. The trim removed 0 bases at V and 9 bases at J, leaving 9 bases unmatched. CDR1 and CDR2 (germline): SGHRS, YFSETQ. The CDR3 totals 15 residues. As concerns this clonotype: What it binds is not known.

Sequenced input: blood. The receptor was derived from a human donor in good health. The J gene is TRBJ2-1, the V gene TRBV5-1, with TRBD2 matching over 7 bases. CDR3 protein: CASSLDSGVRGEQFF. The DNA of the CDR3 is TGCGCCAGCAGCTTGGACAGCGGGGTTCGAGGTGAGCAGTTCTTC.